The 14 T cell receptor beta chains reported below all come from one sample, sequenced in a study of T-cell reconstitution after alpha-beta-depleted transplantation in children (dated by TCRdb to the mid-2010s). Receptors were amplified or captured by PCR. Sequencing relied on an Illumina HiSeq 2500. To normalize quantification of the TCRbeta repertoire, the TCR libraries were built with molecular barcoding that relied on unique molecular identifiers. TCRdb's own reprocessing of the public reads used fastp at Q25 and MiXCR and kept productive beta chains. Duplicate CDR3 protein sequences are folded into a single record with the most common DNA and genes. Present in this sample are approximately 230,000 distinct CDR3 sequences, roughly a quarter of which were seen just once. The ten largest clones add up to 4.5% to 5.5% of the sample. What the treatment or condition label conveys for this sample: allogeneic hematopoietic cell transplantation with graft depleted of TCRalphabeta T cells and CD19 B cells.

The source was PBMCs, mostly from graft donor cells, collected 360 days after TCRalphabeta/CD19-depleted stem cell transplant. Receptors were obtained from a female patient aged 2-10 years who had a stem cell transplant for congenital amegakaryocytic thrombocytopenia, so the T cells may come from the graft donor.

The rearrangement joins TRBV12-3 or TRBV12-4 to TRBJ2-7; TRBD1 agrees at 9 bases. The junction had 4 bases not matched to a gene; V was cut back by 6 bases and J by 4 bases. The CDR3 contains 13 residues. CDR3 coding DNA: TGTGCCAGCAGCGGGACAGGGTCGTACGAGCAGTACTTC. Amino acids: CASSGTGSYEQYF.

The V call is TRBV7-9, the J call TRBJ2-2; D uncertain. The CDR3 length is 16 residues. Germline CDR1 is SEHNR and CDR2 is FQNEAQ (reference sequence). V was clipped by 3 bases and J by 5 bases, with 16 bases between them. Here the CDR3 DNA reads TGTGCCAGCAGCTTTCTCACACCGGCTGGGACCGGGGAGCTGTTTTTT. Translated, it gives CASSFLTPAGTGELFF.

The chain couples TRBV6-2 or TRBV6-3 to TRBJ2-1; TRBD2 aligns across 8 bases. After removal of 6 bases from V and 11 bases from J, the junction contained 15 bases not matched to a gene. CDR1 and CDR2 from the germline V gene are MNHEY and SVGEGT. The CDR3 is 15 residues long. The CDR3 DNA sequence: TGTGCCAGCAGCGTTTACGGGAGGGAACGACGAAAGCAGTTCTTC. Translated, it gives CASSVYGRERRKQFF.

This clonotype was observed a handful of times. The CDR3 region is CAIREDRAGYEQYF. The CDR3 nucleotides are TGTGCCATCAGGGAGGACAGGGCGGGTTACGAGCAGTACTTC. The chain joins TRBV10-3 to TRBJ2-7; 8 positions match TRBD1. The germline CDR1 and CDR2 sequences are ENHRY and SYGVKD. CDR3 length: 14 amino acids. Trimming cost V 6 bases and J 4 bases; bases outside gene matches: 8.

This clonotype was seen only a few times. The chain combines TRBV10-3 with TRBJ1-4, with 7 bases identical to TRBD1. Trimming removed 10 bases from V and 4 bases from J; junction bases left unmatched: 3. There are 12 residues in the CDR3. From germline, CDR1 is ENHRY and CDR2 SYGVKD. CDR3 coding DNA: TGTGCCACAGGGGGTCATAATGAAAAACTGTTTTTT. Protein sequence: CATGGHNEKLFF.

V gene TRBV10-3 combines with J gene TRBJ2-3, with no clear D. The CDR3 is 14 residues long. Germline assignment: CDR1 ENHRY and CDR2 SYGVKD. V lost 3 bases and J 1 base, leaving 8 bases between the germline ends. CDR3 bases: TGTGCCATCAGTGACAGAGTAGGCACAGATACGCAGTATTTT. It specifies CAISDRVGTDTQYF.

This clonotype was seen ten or more times. This chain joins TRBV5-1 and TRBJ2-3; D is undetermined. V lost 0 bases, J lost 1 base, and 6 bases lay in between. Germline V gene data show CDR1 as SGHRS and CDR2 as YFSETQ. This CDR3 spans 14 amino acids. The CDR3 loop is CASSLVSRTDTQYF. The CDR3, as DNA: TGCGCCAGCAGCTTGGTTAGTCGCACAGATACGCAGTATTTT.

The genes are TRBV10-3 and TRBJ1-5, with 7 nucleotides matching TRBD1. The V segment lost 3 bases and the J segment 3 bases; nucleotides outside the gene matches: 2. Germline V gene data show CDR1 as ENHRY and CDR2 as SYGVKD. The CDR3 is 14 residues long. In nucleotides, the CDR3 is TGTGCCATCAGTGACACAGGGGACAATCAGCCCCAGCATTTT. Encoded protein: CAISDTGDNQPQHF.

This clonotype was counted only a few times. The chain combines TRBV7-9 with TRBJ2-5; 7 bases match TRBD1. The CDR3 contains 15 residues. V was pared by 1 base and J by 3 bases, with 5 bases of the junction left unmatched. CDR1 SEHNR and CDR2 FQNEAQ come from the germline V gene (reference sequence). The chain's CDR3 is CASSLVRGREETQYF. In DNA, the CDR3 is TGTGCCAGCAGCTTAGTGAGGGGGCGCGAAGAGACCCAGTACTTC.

J is TRBJ2-2 and V is TRBV28; D might be TRBD1 (6 bases). The CDR3 is made up of 16 amino acids. Trimming stripped 6 bases from V and 0 bases from J, with 14 bases between. Germline loops: CDR1 MDHEN, CDR2 SYDVKM. The CDR3 reads CASRWTDSSNTGELFF. The CDR3 DNA sequence: TGTGCCAGCAGATGGACAGACAGCTCGAACACCGGGGAGCTGTTTTTT.

This clonotype came up once. J is TRBJ1-2 and V is TRBV6-1; TRBD1 matches 8 bases. Germline loops: CDR1 MNHNS, CDR2 SASEGT. The V and J ends lost 4 bases and 4 bases, in that order; junction bases with no gene match: 11. This CDR3 is 16 amino acids long. For the CDR3, the DNA is TGTGCCAGCAGTGGACGGTTGGCAGGGGGCGGCTATGGCTACACCTTC. Residues: CASSGRLAGGGYGYTF.

This clonotype was seen a few times. This chain uses TRBV18 with TRBJ2-1; 10 nucleotides agree with TRBD2. The CDR3 runs to 16 residues. Looked up from germline, CDR1 is KGHSH and CDR2 is LQKENI. V shed 3 bases and J 8 bases; nucleotides not matched to a gene: 10. The CDR3 nucleotides are TGTGCCAGCTCACCCCTACCGGGACTAGCGAGCGATGAGCAGTTCTTC. This gives the protein CASSPLPGLASDEQFF. Combining the CDR3 with reference TRBV18 and TRBJ2-1 gives the whole variable domain NAGVMQNPRHLVRRRGQEARLRCSPMKGHSHVYWYRQLPEEGLKFMVYLQKENIIDESGMPKERFSAEFPKEGPSILRIQQVVRGDSAAYFCASSPLPGLASDEQFFGPGTRLTVL.

Only a few counts were recorded for this clonotype. CDR3 DNA: TGCAGTGCTCGGGACACCCAAGAGACCCAGTACTTC. Amino acids: CSARDTQETQYF. V usage is TRBV20-1 and J usage is TRBJ2-5, with a possible D match to TRBD1 (6 bases). The ends were cut back, 5 bases at V and 1 base at J, with 8 bases in the middle. CDR1 and CDR2 (germline): DFQATT, SNEGSKA (reference sequence). CDR3 length: 12 residues.

In this sample, this clonotype turned up a few times. The V gene is TRBV7-2, the J gene TRBJ2-7; D gene ambiguous. The CDR3 is made up of 12 amino acids. V lost 5 bases, J lost 7 bases, and 12 bases lay in between. Germline V gene lookup returns CDR1 SGHTA and CDR2 FQGNSA. CDR3 in DNA: TGTGCCAGCAGCCTTGACTGGGGAGAGCAGTACTTC. It translates to CASSLDWGEQYF.